Detailed here is one TCR beta chain. Deletions cut 4 bases from V and 2 bases from J, with 20 bases between. The CDR3 has 17 amino acids. The germline V gene has CDR1 LNHDA and CDR2 SQIVND (reference sequence). The data stem from a study of blood T cell repertoires in COVID-19. Looking at the study overall: Acute and convalescent COVID-19 samples came from the United States, Italy and Spain. The cDNA or gDNA used as material had been derived from T cells, B-cell-depleted T cells, or PBMCs.

Per the original methods: Nucleated cell counts were estimated from reference gene primer amplification. Sequenced by immunoSEQ multiplex PCR; TCRdb stores in-frame clones only, minus some. D and trimming come from the DNA, and the V and J calls and clone size come from that table. Here the sample spans about 280,000 clones, approximately 86% being singletons. The source material was peripheral blood. This clonotype originated in a woman in her 30s who had recovered from COVID-19. V gene TRBV19 combines with J gene TRBJ1-2; maybe TRBD1 (6 bases). The CDR3 here is CASSTHDQQGQNYGYTF. CDR3 in DNA: TGTGCCAGTAGTACGCACGACCAACAGGGTCAGAACTATGGCTACACCTTC.